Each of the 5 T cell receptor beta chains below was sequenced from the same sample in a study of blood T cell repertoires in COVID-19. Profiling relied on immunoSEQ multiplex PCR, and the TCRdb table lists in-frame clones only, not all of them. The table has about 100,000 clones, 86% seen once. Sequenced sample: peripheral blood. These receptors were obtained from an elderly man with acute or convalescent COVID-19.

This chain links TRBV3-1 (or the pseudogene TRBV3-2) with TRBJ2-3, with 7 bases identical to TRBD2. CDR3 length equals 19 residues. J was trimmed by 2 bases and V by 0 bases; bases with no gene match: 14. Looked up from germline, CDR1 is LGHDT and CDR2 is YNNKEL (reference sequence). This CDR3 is CASSQDLPIERDHTDTQYF. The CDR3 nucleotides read TGTGCCAGCAGCCAAGATCTCCCTATCGAGCGGGACCACACAGATACGCAGTATTTT.

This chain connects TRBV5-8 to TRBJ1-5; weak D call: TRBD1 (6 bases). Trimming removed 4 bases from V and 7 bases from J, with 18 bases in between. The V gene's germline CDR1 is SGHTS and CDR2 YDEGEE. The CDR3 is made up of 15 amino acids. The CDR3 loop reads CASSTGGAVRQPQHF. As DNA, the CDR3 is TGTGCCAGCAGCACCGGGGGGGCAGTCAGACAGCCCCAGCATTTT. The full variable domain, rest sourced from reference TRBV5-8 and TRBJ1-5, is EAGVTQSPTHLIKTRGQQATLRCSPISGHTSVYWYQQALGLGLQFLLWYDEGEERNRGNFPPRFSGRQFPNYSSELNVNALELEDSALYLCASSTGGAVRQPQHFGDGTRLSIL.

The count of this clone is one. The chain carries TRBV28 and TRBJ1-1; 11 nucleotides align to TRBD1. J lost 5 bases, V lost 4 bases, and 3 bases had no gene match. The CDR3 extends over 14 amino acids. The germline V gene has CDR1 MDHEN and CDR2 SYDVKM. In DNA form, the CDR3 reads TGTGCCAGCAGTTCCGGGGACAGGGGGACTGAAGCTTTCTTT. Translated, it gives CASSSGDRGTEAFF.

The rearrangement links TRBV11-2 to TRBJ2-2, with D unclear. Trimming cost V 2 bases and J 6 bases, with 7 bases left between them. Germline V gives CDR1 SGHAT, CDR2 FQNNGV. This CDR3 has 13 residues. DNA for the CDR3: TGTGCCAGCAGCTTATTAGCAGCCGGGGAGCTGTTTTTT. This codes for CASSLLAAGELFF.

The CDR3 bases are TGTGCCAGCAGCTTGAGGGCAGGGGCCGCCTACGAGCAGTACTTC. Translating gives CASSLRAGAAYEQYF. The chain recombines TRBV5-4 with TRBJ2-7; D is possibly TRBD1 (6 bases). V was trimmed by 1 base and J by 2 bases, leaving 13 bases between them. The CDR3 has 15 amino acids. Germline CDR1 is SGHNT and CDR2 is YYREEE (reference sequence).